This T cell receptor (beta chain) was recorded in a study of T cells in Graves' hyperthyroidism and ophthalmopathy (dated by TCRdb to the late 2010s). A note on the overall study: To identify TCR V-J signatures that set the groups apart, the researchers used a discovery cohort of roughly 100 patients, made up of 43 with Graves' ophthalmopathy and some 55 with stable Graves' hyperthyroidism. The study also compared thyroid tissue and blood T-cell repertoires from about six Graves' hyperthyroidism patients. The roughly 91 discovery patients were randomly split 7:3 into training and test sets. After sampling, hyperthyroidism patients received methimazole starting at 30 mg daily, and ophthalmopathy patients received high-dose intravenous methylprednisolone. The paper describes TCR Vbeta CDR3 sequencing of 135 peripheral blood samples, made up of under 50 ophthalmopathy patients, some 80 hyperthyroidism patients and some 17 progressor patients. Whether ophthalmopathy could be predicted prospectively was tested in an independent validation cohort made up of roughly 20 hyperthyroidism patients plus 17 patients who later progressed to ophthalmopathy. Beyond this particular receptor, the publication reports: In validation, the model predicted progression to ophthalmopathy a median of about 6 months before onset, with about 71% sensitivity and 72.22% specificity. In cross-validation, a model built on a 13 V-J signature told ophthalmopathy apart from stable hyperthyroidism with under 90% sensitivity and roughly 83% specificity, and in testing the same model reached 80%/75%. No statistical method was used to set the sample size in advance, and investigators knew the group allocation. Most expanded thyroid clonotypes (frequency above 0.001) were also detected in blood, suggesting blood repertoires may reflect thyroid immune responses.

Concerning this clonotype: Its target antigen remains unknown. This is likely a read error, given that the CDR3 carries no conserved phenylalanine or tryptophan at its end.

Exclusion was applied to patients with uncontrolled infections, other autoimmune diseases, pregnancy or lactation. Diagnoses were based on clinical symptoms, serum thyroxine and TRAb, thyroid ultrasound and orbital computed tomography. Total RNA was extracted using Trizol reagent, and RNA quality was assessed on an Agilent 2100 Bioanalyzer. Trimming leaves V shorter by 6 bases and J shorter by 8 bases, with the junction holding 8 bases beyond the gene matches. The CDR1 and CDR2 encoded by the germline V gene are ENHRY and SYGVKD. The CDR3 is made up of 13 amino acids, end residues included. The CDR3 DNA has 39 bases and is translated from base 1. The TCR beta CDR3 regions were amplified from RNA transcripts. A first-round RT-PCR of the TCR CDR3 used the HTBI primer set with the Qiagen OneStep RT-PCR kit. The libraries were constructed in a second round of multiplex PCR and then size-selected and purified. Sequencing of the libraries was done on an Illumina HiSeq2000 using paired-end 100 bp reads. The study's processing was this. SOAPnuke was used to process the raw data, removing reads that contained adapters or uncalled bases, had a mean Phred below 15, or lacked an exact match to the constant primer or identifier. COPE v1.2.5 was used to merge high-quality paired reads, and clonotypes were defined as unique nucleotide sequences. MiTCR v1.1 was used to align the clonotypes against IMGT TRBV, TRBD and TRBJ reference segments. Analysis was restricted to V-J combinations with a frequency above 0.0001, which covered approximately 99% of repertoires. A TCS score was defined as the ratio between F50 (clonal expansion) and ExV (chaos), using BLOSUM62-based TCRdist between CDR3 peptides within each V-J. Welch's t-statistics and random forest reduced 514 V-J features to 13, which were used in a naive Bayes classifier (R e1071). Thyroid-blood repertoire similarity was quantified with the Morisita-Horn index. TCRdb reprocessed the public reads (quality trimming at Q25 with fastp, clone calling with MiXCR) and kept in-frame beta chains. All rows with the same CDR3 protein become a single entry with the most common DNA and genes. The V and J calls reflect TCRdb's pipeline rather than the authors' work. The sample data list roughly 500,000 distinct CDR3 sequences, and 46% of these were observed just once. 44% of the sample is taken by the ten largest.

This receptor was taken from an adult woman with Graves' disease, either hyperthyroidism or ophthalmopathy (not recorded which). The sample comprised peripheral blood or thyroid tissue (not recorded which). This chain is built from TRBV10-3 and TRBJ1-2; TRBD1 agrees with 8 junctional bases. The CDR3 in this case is CAIRSQGARGYTS. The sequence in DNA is TGTGCCATCAGGAGTCAGGGGGCGCGAGGCTACACCTCC.